This is a list of T cell receptor beta chains from one sample in a study of T and B cells in COVID-19 patients. From the multiplex PCR reads, TCRdb called clonotypes with MiXCR, one entry per CDR3 protein. The table has about 22,000 distinct CDR3 sequences, approximately 29% seen once; the top ten hold 2.8%. The material sequenced was blood. These receptors were taken from a human donor who had recovered from COVID-19. Both conserved end residues are part of each CDR3. D genes are given only for firm matches. Where a row states a size, it is once, few, many or the class of an expanded clone; other rows omit it.

D gene	V gene	J gene	clone size	CDR3 DNA	CDR3 protein
-	TRBV6-6	TRBJ1-2	-	TGTGCCAGCAATACAGGGAATCGCTATGGCTACACCTTC	CASNTGNRYGYTF
TRBD2	TRBV2	TRBJ2-1	-	TGTGCCAGCAGACTAGCGGTAGTGGCCCTTGAGCAGTTCTTC	CASRLAVVALEQFF
TRBD1	TRBV5-6	TRBJ2-3	-	TGTGCCAGCAGTTGGGGACAGGGGGCAGATACGCAGTATTTT	CASSWGQGADTQYF
-	TRBV5-6	TRBJ2-3	few	TGTGCCAGCAGCTTAAGGGGGACCGCCCGCACAGATACGCAGTATTTT	CASSLRGTARTDTQYF
-	TRBV27	TRBJ2-5	medium-sized	TGTGCCAGCAGGGGGGTGGAGACCCAGTACTTC	CASRGVETQYF
-	TRBV12-3/TRBV12-4	TRBJ2-7	-	TGTGCCAGCAGTCCACGGACAGTCTACGAGCAGTACTTC	CASSPRTVYEQYF
-	TRBV19	TRBJ2-1	-	TGTGCCAGTAGCGTCGACTCCGGGGGGCCCTACAATGAGCAGTTCTTC	CASSVDSGGPYNEQFF
TRBD1	TRBV18	TRBJ2-5	few	TGTGCCAGCTCACCACAACAGGGGGCGCAGGAGACCCAGTACTTC	CASSPQQGAQETQYF
TRBD1	TRBV6-2/TRBV6-3	TRBJ2-3	-	TGTGCCAGCAGTTACTCGGGACAGGGGGCCACAGATACGCAGTATTTT	CASSYSGQGATDTQYF
-	TRBV6-5	TRBJ1-1	once	TGTGCCAGCAGCTACCCCGGGCTCTTAGGGACTGAAGCTTTCTTT	CASSYPGLLGTEAFF
-	TRBV6-5	TRBJ2-3	few	TGTGCCACCCTTGACTTGTTCTCAGATACGCAGTATTTT	CATLDLFSDTQYF
-	TRBV12-3/TRBV12-4	TRBJ2-5	once	TGTGCCAGCACCCCCGGTATGCAGACCCAGTACTTC	CASTPGMQTQYF
-	TRBV27	TRBJ1-4	-	TGTGCCAGCAGTTTAAGCGGGGGCTATGAAAAACTGTTTTTT	CASSLSGGYEKLFF
-	TRBV11-1	TRBJ2-3	medium-sized	TGTGCCAGCAGCAATCTGAAGGGCTTCACAGATACGCAGTATTTT	CASSNLKGFTDTQYF
TRBD1	TRBV19	TRBJ1-5	few	TGTGCCAGTAGTATGGGGACAGGAAGGAGCCGGCAGCCCCAGCATTTT	CASSMGTGRSRQPQHF
TRBD1	TRBV6-5	TRBJ1-1	-	TGTGCCAGCAGCCGGGACAGTAGGACTGAAGCTTTCTTT	CASSRDSRTEAFF
TRBD1	TRBV30	TRBJ1-5	-	TGTGCCTGGACCAAGACAGGGGGTGATCAGCCCCAGCATTTT	CAWTKTGGDQPQHF
TRBD1	TRBV19	TRBJ2-1	many	TGTGCCACCGCCGGGACAGGGCGGAATGAGCAGTTCTTC	CATAGTGRNEQFF
TRBD2	TRBV18	TRBJ2-5	few	TGTGCCAGCTCACCCGGAATAGCGGGGGGGGAGACCCAGTACTTC	CASSPGIAGGETQYF
TRBD2	TRBV5-1	TRBJ2-3	-	TGCGCCAGCAGCTTACTAGCGGGGGGGGAAGATACGCAGTATTTT	CASSLLAGGEDTQYF
-	TRBV29-1	TRBJ2-5	medium-sized	TGCAGCGTTCACCCGGCAGCCCAAGAGACCCAGTACTTC	CSVHPAAQETQYF
-	TRBV29-1	TRBJ2-3	medium-sized	TGCAGCGTTGTCATCTGGGGGGGGGCCCCAGATACGCAGTATTTT	CSVVIWGGAPDTQYF
TRBD2	TRBV5-4	TRBJ2-3	-	TGTGCCAGCAGCTCAACTAGCGGGAGTATCACAGATACGCAGTATTTT	CASSSTSGSITDTQYF
-	TRBV24-1	TRBJ2-5	-	TGTGCCACCAGTGGCCCGGGGGAAGAGACCCAGTACTTC	CATSGPGEETQYF
TRBD2	TRBV4-2	TRBJ2-2	-	TGTGCCAGCAGCCAAGAGCCTAGCGGGGTCAACAGGGAGCTGTTTTTT	CASSQEPSGVNRELFF
-	TRBV18	TRBJ2-2	medium-sized	TGTGCCAGCGGCATAATGACCGGGGAGCTGTTTTTT	CASGIMTGELFF
-	TRBV27	TRBJ1-1	-	TGTGCCAGCAGTTTATCCTCGGAGTACACTGAAGCTTTCTTT	CASSLSSEYTEAFF
TRBD1	TRBV18	TRBJ2-7	few	TGTGCCAGCTCACCACCGGTCGGGACAGGGCACTACGAGCAGTACTTC	CASSPPVGTGHYEQYF
TRBD1	TRBV5-1	TRBJ2-1	-	TGCGCCAGCGGCGGGACAGGGAAAGGCAATGAGCAGTTCTTC	CASGGTGKGNEQFF
-	TRBV24-1	TRBJ1-1	-	TGTGCCACCAGTGATCCCTCGGGGGATGGAGGCACTGAAGCTTTCTTT	CATSDPSGDGGTEAFF
-	TRBV18	TRBJ1-1	-	TGTGCCAGCTCACCGGCCTTTAGGTACACTGAAGCTTTCTTT	CASSPAFRYTEAFF
TRBD1	TRBV27	TRBJ1-1	-	TGTGCCAGCAGTCAAACAGGGGTTGAAGCTTTCTTT	CASSQTGVEAFF
-	TRBV19	TRBJ2-7	medium-sized	TGTGCCAGTAGTATCATGGGTACCTACGAGCAGTACTTC	CASSIMGTYEQYF
TRBD2	TRBV11-2	TRBJ2-2	-	TGTGCCAGCAGCCGCAGGAGGGAGGGCGGGGAGCTGTTTTTT	CASSRRREGGELFF
-	TRBV7-2	TRBJ2-1	-	TGTGCCAGCAGCTTCGACGGATCCTACAATGAGCAGTTCTTC	CASSFDGSYNEQFF
-	TRBV6-1	TRBJ1-2	few	TGTGCCAGCAGCCTCTCCTCGCCGGGGGGCCGGGGCTACACCTTC	CASSLSSPGGRGYTF
TRBD2	TRBV6-1	TRBJ2-3	few	TGTGCCAGCACCTCCGGGACTAGCGGCACAGATACGCAGTATTTT	CASTSGTSGTDTQYF
TRBD2	TRBV19	TRBJ2-3	-	TGTGCCAGTAGTCCCATAGCGGGGGTTGGCACAGATACGCAGTATTTT	CASSPIAGVGTDTQYF
-	TRBV30	TRBJ2-5	medium-sized	TGTGCCTGGAGGAGGGTCCAAGAGACCCAGTACTTC	CAWRRVQETQYF
-	TRBV19	TRBJ2-7	medium-sized	TGTGCCAGTAGTATGACCGGGACATCCTACGAGCAGTACTTC	CASSMTGTSYEQYF
-	TRBV29-1	TRBJ2-3	medium-sized	TGCAGCGTTGAAGGTGTAGATACGCAGTATTTT	CSVEGVDTQYF
TRBD2	TRBV19	TRBJ2-1	few	TGTGCCGCGGGAGGTTTATACAATGAGCAGTTCTTC	CAAGGLYNEQFF
TRBD2	TRBV27	TRBJ2-1	many	TGTGCCAGCAGTGCCGACAGCGGGAGGGCCGGGGATGAGCAGTTCTTC	CASSADSGRAGDEQFF
-	TRBV20-1	TRBJ1-4	once	TGCAGTGCTAGAGAAGGCACCCAACTGTTTTTT	CSAREGTQLFF
TRBD1	TRBV5-1	TRBJ2-2	-	TGCGCCAGCAGCATCCGGGACAGAAAAAACACCGGGGAGCTGTTTTTT	CASSIRDRKNTGELFF
TRBD1	TRBV30	TRBJ1-3	few	TGTGCCTGGAGACAGGGGGCATCGGGAAACACCATATATTTT	CAWRQGASGNTIYF
-	TRBV19	TRBJ1-2	-	TGTGCCAGTAGCCAAGACATATATGGCTACACCTTC	CASSQDIYGYTF
-	TRBV19	TRBJ1-6	few	TGTGCCAGTAGTATCGTCCGGCAGGGAGCAAATTCACCCCTCCACTTT	CASSIVRQGANSPLHF
-	TRBV6-1	TRBJ2-5	few	TGTGCCAGCAGAGGGACTTCTCAAGAGACCCAGTACTTC	CASRGTSQETQYF
-	TRBV18	TRBJ2-7	-	TGTGCCAGCTCACCTGGGGCCGCCACCTATTACGAGCAGTACTTC	CASSPGAATYYEQYF